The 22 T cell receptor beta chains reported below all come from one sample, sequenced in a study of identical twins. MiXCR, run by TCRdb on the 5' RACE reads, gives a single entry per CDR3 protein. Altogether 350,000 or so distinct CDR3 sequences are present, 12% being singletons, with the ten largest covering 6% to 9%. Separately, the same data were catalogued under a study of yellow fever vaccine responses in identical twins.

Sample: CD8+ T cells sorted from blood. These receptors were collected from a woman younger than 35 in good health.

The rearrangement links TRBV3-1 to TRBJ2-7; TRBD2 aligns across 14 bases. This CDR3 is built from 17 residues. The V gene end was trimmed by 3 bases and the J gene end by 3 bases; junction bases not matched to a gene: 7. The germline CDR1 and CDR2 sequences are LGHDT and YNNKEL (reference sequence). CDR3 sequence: CASSQTSGRALVYEQYF. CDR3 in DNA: TGTGCCAGCAGCCAGACTAGCGGGAGGGCCTTGGTCTACGAGCAGTACTTC.

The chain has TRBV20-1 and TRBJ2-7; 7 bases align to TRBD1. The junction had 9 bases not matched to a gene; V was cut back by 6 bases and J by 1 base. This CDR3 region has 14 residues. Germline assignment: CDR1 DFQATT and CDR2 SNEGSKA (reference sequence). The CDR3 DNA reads TGCAGTGCCACTGACAGGGAAACGTCCTACGAGCAGTACGTC. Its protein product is CSATDRETSYEQYV.

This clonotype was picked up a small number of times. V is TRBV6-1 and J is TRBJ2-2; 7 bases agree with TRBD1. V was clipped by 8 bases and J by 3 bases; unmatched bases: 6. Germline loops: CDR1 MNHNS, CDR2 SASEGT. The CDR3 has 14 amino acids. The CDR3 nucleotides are TGTGCCAGCTGGGACAGAAAACACACCGGGGAGCTGTTTTTT. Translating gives CASWDRKHTGELFF.

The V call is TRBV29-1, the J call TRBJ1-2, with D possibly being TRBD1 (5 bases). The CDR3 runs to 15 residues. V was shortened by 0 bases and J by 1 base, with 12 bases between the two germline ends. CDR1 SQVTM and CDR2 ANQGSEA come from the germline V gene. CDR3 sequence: CSVEDRGASNYGYTF. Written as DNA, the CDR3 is TGCAGCGTTGAAGATCGAGGGGCTAGTAACTATGGCTACACCTTC.

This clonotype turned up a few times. CDR3 DNA sequence: TGTGCCAGCAGCGATTCGGACGGACACAATGAGCAGTTCTTC. Translating gives CASSDSDGHNEQFF. The V call is TRBV7-2, the J call TRBJ2-1, with D hard to call. Germline V gives CDR1 SGHTA, CDR2 FQGNSA. This CDR3 is 14 amino acids long. V was trimmed by 5 bases and J by 5 bases, leaving 13 bases between them.

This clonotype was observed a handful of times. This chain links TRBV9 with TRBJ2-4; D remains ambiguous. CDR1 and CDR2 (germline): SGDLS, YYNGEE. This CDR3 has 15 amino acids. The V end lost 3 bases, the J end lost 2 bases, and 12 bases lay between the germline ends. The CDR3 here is CASSGGPVSKNIQYF. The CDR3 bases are TGTGCCAGCAGCGGTGGGCCAGTTTCCAAAAACATTCAGTACTTC.

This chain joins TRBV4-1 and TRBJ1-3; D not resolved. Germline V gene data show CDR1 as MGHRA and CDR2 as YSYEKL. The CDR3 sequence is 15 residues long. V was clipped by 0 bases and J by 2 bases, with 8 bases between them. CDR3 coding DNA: TGCGCCAGCAGCCAAGACTCATTCCCTGGAAACACCATATATTTT. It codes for CASSQDSFPGNTIYF.

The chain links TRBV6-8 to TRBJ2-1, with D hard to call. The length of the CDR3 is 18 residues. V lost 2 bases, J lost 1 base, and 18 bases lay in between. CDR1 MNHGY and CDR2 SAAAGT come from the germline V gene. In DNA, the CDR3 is TGTGCCAGCAGTTACACCACGACCTCCCCAAGGTCCTACAATGAGCAGTTCTTC. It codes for CASSYTTTSPRSYNEQFF.

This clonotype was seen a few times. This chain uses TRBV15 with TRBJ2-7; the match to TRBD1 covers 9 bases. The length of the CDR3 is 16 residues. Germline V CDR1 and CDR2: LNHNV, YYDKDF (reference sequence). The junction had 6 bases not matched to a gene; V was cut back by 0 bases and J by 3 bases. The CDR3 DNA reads TGTGCCACCAGCAGAGATCTGGGACAGGGACTCTACGAGCAGTACTTC. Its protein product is CATSRDLGQGLYEQYF.

The CDR3 sequence: CASSDEGNTEAFF. The CDR3 nucleotides read TGCGCCAGCAGTGATGAGGGAAACACTGAAGCTTTCTTT. V is TRBV10-2 and J is TRBJ1-1; D unresolved. The CDR3 consists of 13 residues. Deletions cut 3 bases from V and 2 bases from J, with 7 bases between. CDR1 and CDR2 from the germline V gene are WSHSY and SAAADI.

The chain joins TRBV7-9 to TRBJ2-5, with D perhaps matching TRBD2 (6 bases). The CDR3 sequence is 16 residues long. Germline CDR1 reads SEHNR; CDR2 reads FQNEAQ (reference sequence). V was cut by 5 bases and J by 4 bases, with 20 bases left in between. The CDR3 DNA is TGTGCCAGCAGCCCCCAAGACGGGACTGCCTTAGAGACCCAGTACTTC. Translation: CASSPQDGTALETQYF.

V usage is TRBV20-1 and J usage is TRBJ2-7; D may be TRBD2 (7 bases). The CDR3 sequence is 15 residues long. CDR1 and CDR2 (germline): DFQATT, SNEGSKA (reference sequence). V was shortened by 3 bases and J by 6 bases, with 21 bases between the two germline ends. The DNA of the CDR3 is TGCAGTGCTAGTGGGGGGGAGTTGGGGGCTTTCGAGCAGTACTTC. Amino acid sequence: CSASGGELGAFEQYF.

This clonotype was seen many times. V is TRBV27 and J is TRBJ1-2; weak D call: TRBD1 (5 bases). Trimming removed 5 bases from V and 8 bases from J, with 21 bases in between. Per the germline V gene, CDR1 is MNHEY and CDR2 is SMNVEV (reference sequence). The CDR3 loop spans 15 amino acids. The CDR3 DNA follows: TGTGCCAGCAGTGAAGCCGGGACGGTGAGAGAGGGCTACACCTTC. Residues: CASSEAGTVREGYTF.

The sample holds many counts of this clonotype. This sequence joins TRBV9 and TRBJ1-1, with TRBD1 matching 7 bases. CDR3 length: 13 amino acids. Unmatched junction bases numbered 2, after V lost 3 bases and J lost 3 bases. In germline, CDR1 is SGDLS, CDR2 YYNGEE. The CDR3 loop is CASSATGDTEAFF. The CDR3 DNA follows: TGTGCCAGCAGCGCCACAGGGGACACTGAAGCTTTCTTT. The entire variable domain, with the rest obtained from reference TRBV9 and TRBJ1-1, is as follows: DSGVTQTPKHLITATGQRVTLRCSPRSGDLSVYWYQQSLDQGLQFLIQYYNGEERAKGNILERFSAQQFPDLHSELNLSSLELGDSALYFCASSATGDTEAFFGQGTRLTVV.

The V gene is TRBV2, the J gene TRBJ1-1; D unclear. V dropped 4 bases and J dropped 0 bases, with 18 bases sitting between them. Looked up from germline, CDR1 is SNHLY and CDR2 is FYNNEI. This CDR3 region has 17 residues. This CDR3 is CASSVAPPQVMNTEAFF. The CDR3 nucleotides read TGTGCCAGCAGTGTAGCCCCCCCCCAGGTCATGAACACTGAAGCTTTCTTT.

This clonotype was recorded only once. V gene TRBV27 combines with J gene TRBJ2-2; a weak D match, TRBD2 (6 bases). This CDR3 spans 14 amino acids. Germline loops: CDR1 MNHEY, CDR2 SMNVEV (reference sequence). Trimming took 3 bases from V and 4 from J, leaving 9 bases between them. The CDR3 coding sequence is TGTGCCAGCAGTTTCGGGAGTGGCACCGGGGAGCTGTTTTTT. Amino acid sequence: CASSFGSGTGELFF.

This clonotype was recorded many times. The CDR3 DNA reads TGTGCCAGCAGTTTAATGGGGACCTTATATGGCTACACCTTC. This codes for CASSLMGTLYGYTF. The rearrangement joins TRBV12-3 or TRBV12-4 to TRBJ1-2; tentative D call: TRBD1 (5 bases). V was trimmed by 2 bases and J by 5 bases, leaving 12 bases between them. The CDR3 totals 14 residues.

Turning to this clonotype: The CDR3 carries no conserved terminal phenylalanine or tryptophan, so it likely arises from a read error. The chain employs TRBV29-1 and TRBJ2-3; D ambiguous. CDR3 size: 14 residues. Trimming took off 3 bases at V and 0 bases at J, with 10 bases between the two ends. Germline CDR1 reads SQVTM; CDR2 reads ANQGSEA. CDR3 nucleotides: TGCAGCGTTGACTACGGCTCTAGCACAGATACGCAGTATCTT. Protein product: CSVDYGSSTDTQYL.

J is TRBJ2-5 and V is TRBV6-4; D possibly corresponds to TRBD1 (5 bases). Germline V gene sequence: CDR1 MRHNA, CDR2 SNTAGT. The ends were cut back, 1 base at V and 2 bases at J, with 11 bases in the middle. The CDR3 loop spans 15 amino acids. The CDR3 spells CASSDLRQQQETQYF. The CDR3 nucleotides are TGTGCCAGCAGTGACTTAAGACAGCAACAAGAGACCCAGTACTTC.

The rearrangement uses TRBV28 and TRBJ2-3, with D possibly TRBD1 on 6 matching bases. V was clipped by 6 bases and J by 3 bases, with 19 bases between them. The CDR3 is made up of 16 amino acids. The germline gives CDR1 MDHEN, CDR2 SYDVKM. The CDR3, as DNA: TGTGCCAGCAGCCCACAGGGAATTTATGGTACAGATACGCAGTATTTT. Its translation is CASSPQGIYGTDTQYF.

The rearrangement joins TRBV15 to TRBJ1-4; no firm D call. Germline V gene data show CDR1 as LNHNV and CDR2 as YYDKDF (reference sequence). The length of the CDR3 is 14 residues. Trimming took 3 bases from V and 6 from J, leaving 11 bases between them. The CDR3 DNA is TGTGCCACCAGCAGCGATCGGGCCGATGAAAAACTGTTTTTT. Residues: CATSSDRADEKLFF.

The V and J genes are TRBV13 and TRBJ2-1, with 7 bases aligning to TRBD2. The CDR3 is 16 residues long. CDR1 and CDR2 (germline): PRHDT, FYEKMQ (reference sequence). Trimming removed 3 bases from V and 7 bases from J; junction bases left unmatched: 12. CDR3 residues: CASSFNAGAPRNEQFF. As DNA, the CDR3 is TGTGCCAGCAGCTTCAATGCGGGAGCACCAAGGAATGAGCAGTTCTTC.